These 23 T cell receptor beta chains originate from one sample sequenced in a study of blood T cells in healthy people across ages. A sample-barcoded 5' primer and a J-beta primer mix were used in a second PCR of roughly 7 to 12 cycles. TCRdb re-derived calls from the 5' RACE reads in MiXCR, one entry per CDR3 protein. The profile shows roughly 800,000 distinct CDR3 sequences, about 62% of them singletons. Sequencing was performed on blood. The receptors originated from a man in his thirties or forties in good health.

This clonotype was found a few times. The chain couples TRBV20-1 to TRBJ2-7; 12 bases are shared with TRBD1. Germline CDR1 DFQATT, CDR2 SNEGSKA (reference sequence). The V segment lost 5 bases and the J segment 2 bases; nucleotides outside the gene matches: 13. The CDR3 runs to 17 residues. DNA of the CDR3: TGCAGTGCTTCAAGTCCCGGGACAGGGGGCTTAGCCTACGAGCAGTACTTC. It encodes CSASSPGTGGLAYEQYF.

This chain joins TRBV9 and TRBJ2-4; 9 nucleotides agree with TRBD1. The DNA end lines up better with TRBJ2-7; the J call may be wrong. Germline CDR1 SGDLS, CDR2 YYNGEE. The CDR3 spans 14 residues. The CDR3 sequence is CASSQGQGGLEQYF. Here the CDR3 DNA reads TGTGCCAGCAGCCAGGGACAGGGCGGGCTCGAGCAGTACTTC.

The chain links TRBV5-8 to TRBJ2-3, with TRBD2 identical over 7 bases. With V trimmed by 0 bases and J by 7 bases, 5 bases remained unmatched. This CDR3 has 14 residues. The germline V gene encodes CDR1 SGHTS and CDR2 YDEGEE. The CDR3 loop reads CASSLVYGGNTQYF. CDR3 DNA: TGTGCCAGCAGCTTGGTGTACGGGGGGAATACGCAGTATTTT.

As regards this clonotype: A much larger clone differs from this one at a single base, so this may be a read error. The chain links TRBV7-2 to TRBJ2-7, with D tentatively TRBD2 (5 bases). This CDR3 comprises 13 residues. Germline V gives CDR1 SGHTA, CDR2 FQGNSA. CDR3 protein: CASNPGGSYERYF. CDR3 DNA sequence: TGTGCCAGCAACCCTGGAGGAAGCTACGAGCGGTACTTC.

The chain combines TRBV7-2 with TRBJ1-2; 7 bases are shared with TRBD1. The CDR3 consists of 13 residues. Trimming at V came to 7 bases and at J to 2 bases, leaving 4 bases not matched to a gene. CDR1 is SGHTA, CDR2 FQGNSA, per germline. The CDR3 DNA sequence: TGTGCCAGCACCAAGGGACAGAACTATGGCTACACCTTC. Its translation is CASTKGQNYGYTF.

In this sample, this clonotype turned up a few times. The chain couples TRBV5-6 to TRBJ2-1; D possibly corresponds to TRBD2 (5 bases). Deletions cut 1 base from V and 1 base from J, with 9 bases between. This CDR3 is built from 15 residues. CDR1 is SGHDT and CDR2 is YYEEEE in the germline V gene. The CDR3 here is CASSLPRESYNEQFF. CDR3 DNA sequence: TGTGCCAGCAGCTTGCCGAGGGAGTCCTACAATGAGCAGTTCTTC.

The chain joins TRBV5-1 to TRBJ2-4; TRBD2 matches at 9 bases. The end of the DNA is better explained by TRBJ2-7, so the J call may be wrong. CDR1 is SGHRS and CDR2 is YFSETQ in the germline V gene. CDR3 length: 15 residues. The CDR3 loop is CASQPLQTSGHEQYF. In nucleotides, the CDR3 is TGCGCCAGCCAACCACTTCAGACTAGCGGACACGAGCAGTACTTC.

The chain recombines TRBV20-1 with TRBJ1-2; 8 nucleotides line up with TRBD1. Germline trimming cut 6 bases from V and 7 bases from J; bases unmatched to any gene: 10. The CDR3 is 13 residues long. The germline V gene encodes CDR1 DFQATT and CDR2 SNEGSKA (reference sequence). As DNA, the CDR3 is TGCAGTGCCGCAGTTCAGGGGGCGGGTGGCTACACCTTC. Translating gives CSAAVQGAGGYTF.

In regard to this clonotype: This may arise from a read error, as a much more abundant clone is one base away. J is TRBJ2-7 and V is TRBV7-2; 7 positions match TRBD2. The CDR3 length is 16 residues. Germline V gene lookup returns CDR1 SGHTA and CDR2 FQGNSA. CDR3 protein: CAGSLGSSGGFYEQYF. The CDR3 bases are TGTGCCGGCAGCTTAGGCTCTAGCGGAGGATTCTACGAGCAGTACTTC. The variable domain in full, with the rest retrieved from reference TRBV7-2 and TRBJ2-7, is GAGVSQSPSNKVTEKGKDVELRCDPISGHTALYWYRQSLGQGLEFLIYFQGNSAPDKSGLPSDRFSAERTGGSVSTLTIQRTQQEDSAVYLCAGSLGSSGGFYEQYFGPGTRLTVT.

This clonotype turned up a few times. The rearrangement uses TRBV5-1 and TRBJ2-7; 9 nucleotides align to TRBD1. The CDR3 extends over 15 amino acids. The germline gives CDR1 SGHRS, CDR2 YFSETQ. V gave up 0 bases and J gave up 5 bases; unmatched junction bases: 6. The CDR3 region has the DNA TGCGCCAGCAGCTTGGACCCCGGGACAGGGAACGAGCAGTACTTC. Encoded protein: CASSLDPGTGNEQYF. The complete variable domain, with remaining parts taken from reference TRBV5-1 and TRBJ2-7, reads KAGVTQTPRYLIKTRGQQVTLSCSPISGHRSVSWYQQTPGQGLQFLFEYFSETQRNKGNFPGRFSGRQFSNSRSEMNVSTLELGDSALYLCASSLDPGTGNEQYFGPGTRLTVT.

Notes on this clonotype: A much larger clone is a single base away; this may be a read error. CDR3 sequence reads: CSARSYRDDGYTF. In nucleotides, the CDR3 is TGCAGTGCTAGGTCGTACAGGGACGATGGCTACACCTTC. The J gene is TRBJ1-2, the V gene TRBV20-1, with a possible D match to TRBD1 (6 bases). With 3 bases removed from V and 6 bases from J, the gap between germline ends came to 14 bases. Germline assignment: CDR1 DFQATT and CDR2 SNEGSKA (reference sequence). CDR3 size: 13 residues.

The genes are TRBV7-9 and TRBJ2-3; maybe TRBD2 (6 bases). CDR3 length: 15 amino acids. Trimming left V 5 bases short and J 1 base short, with 13 bases between. Germline CDR1 reads SEHNR; CDR2 reads FQNEAQ (reference sequence). The CDR3 sequence: CASSPGGARTDTQYF. In nucleotides, the CDR3 is TGTGCCAGCAGCCCGGGCGGGGCCCGCACAGATACGCAGTATTTT. Complete variable domain (other parts from reference TRBV7-9 and TRBJ2-3): DTGVSQNPRHKITKRGQNVTFRCDPISEHNRLYWYRQTLGQGPEFLTYFQNEAQLEKSRLLSDRFSAERPKGSFSTLEIQRTEQGDSAMYLCASSPGGARTDTQYFGPGTRLTVL.

V usage is TRBV7-9 and J usage is TRBJ1-2; D gene unclear. The CDR3 sequence is 12 residues long. The V and J ends lost 2 bases and 8 bases respectively, with 9 bases between them. The germline V gene has CDR1 SEHNR and CDR2 FQNEAQ (reference sequence). CDR3 coding DNA: TGTGCCAGCAGCTTAATTTCAGGAGGCTACACCTTC. Amino acids: CASSLISGGYTF.

The rearrangement links TRBV9 to TRBJ2-1; 12 nucleotides agree with TRBD2. Per the germline V gene, CDR1 is SGDLS and CDR2 is YYNGEE. The V segment lost 2 bases and the J segment 1 base; nucleotides outside the gene matches: 13. The CDR3 is 20 residues long. The CDR3 is CASSVQTSGRFGESYNEQFF. The CDR3 nucleotides are TGTGCCAGCAGCGTGCAGACTAGCGGGAGATTCGGTGAGTCCTACAATGAGCAGTTCTTC.

This chain uses TRBV15 with TRBJ2-7; tentatively, D is TRBD2 (6 bases). The better agreement between TRBJ2-5 and the DNA end casts doubt on the J call. Germline values: CDR1 LNHNV, CDR2 YYDKDF (reference sequence). The CDR3 runs 17 residues. As DNA, the CDR3 is TGTGCCACCAGCAGAGGCCGCGGGACCCCAAATGGGGAGACCCAGTACTTC. Encoded protein: CATSRGRGTPNGETQYF.

In this sample, this clonotype turned up many times. The chain couples TRBV5-1 to TRBJ2-5, with 10 positions matching TRBD2. CDR1 and CDR2 from the germline V gene are SGHRS and YFSETQ. This CDR3 is built from 14 residues. V shed 4 bases, J shed 5 bases, and the junction held 5 bases outside the gene matches. CDR3 residues: CASSTTSGSETQYF. The CDR3 DNA reads TGCGCCAGCAGCACGACTAGCGGGTCGGAGACCCAGTACTTC.

V usage is TRBV6-5 and J usage is TRBJ1-1; no reliable D call. V was cut by 0 bases and J by 10 bases, with 15 bases left in between. Looked up from germline, CDR1 is MNHEY and CDR2 is SVGAGI. The CDR3 has 14 amino acids. The CDR3: CASSYSTGSGRAFF. The DNA of the CDR3 is TGTGCCAGCAGTTACTCGACCGGATCCGGAAGAGCTTTCTTT.

The chain joins TRBV20-1 to TRBJ2-7; 8 nucleotides line up with TRBD1. Germline V gene data show CDR1 as DFQATT and CDR2 as SNEGSKA (reference sequence). The CDR3 is 13 amino acids. Trimming at V came to 3 bases and at J to 3 bases, leaving 4 bases not matched to a gene. CDR3 sequence: CSASTGGIYEQYF. DNA of the CDR3: TGCAGTGCTAGCACAGGGGGAATCTACGAGCAGTACTTC.

The chain uses TRBV30 and TRBJ2-3; TRBD2 is a possible D gene (5 bases). The CDR3 extends over 14 amino acids. With 4 bases removed from V and 5 bases from J, the gap between germline ends came to 16 bases. CDR1 GTSNPN and CDR2 SVGIG come from the germline V gene (reference sequence). The DNA for the CDR3 is TGTGCCTGGAAGGTAGGGAGAGGAATAGATACGCAGTATTTT. Amino acids: CAWKVGRGIDTQYF.

V is TRBV20-1 and J is TRBJ2-5; D is possibly TRBD1 (6 bases). The CDR3 is 17 amino acids. The germline gives CDR1 DFQATT, CDR2 SNEGSKA (reference sequence). Trimming took 1 base from V and 1 from J, leaving 19 bases between them. The CDR3 bases are TGCAGTGCTAGAGCCTTAACGACAGGTTCTTTCCAAGAGACCCAGTACTTC. Its protein product is CSARALTTGSFQETQYF.

The chain uses TRBV6-6 and TRBJ1-4, with D possibly TRBD1 on 5 matching bases. V was trimmed by 0 bases and J by 6 bases, leaving 8 bases between them. This CDR3 has 14 amino acids. CDR1 is MNHNY and CDR2 is SVGAGI in the germline V gene (reference sequence). CDR3 residues: CASSYSQGDEKLFF. The CDR3 DNA sequence: TGTGCCAGCAGTTACTCGCAGGGTGATGAAAAACTGTTTTTT.

V gene TRBV24-1 combines with J gene TRBJ2-1; D is possibly TRBD2 (7 bases). The CDR3 is made up of 12 amino acids. V lost 2 bases to trimming and J lost 13 bases, with 11 bases between them. CDR1 and CDR2 (germline): KGHDR, SFDVKD. Written as DNA, the CDR3 is TGTGCCACCAGTGATTACGGGGGGCTTCAGTTCTTC. Translating it yields CATSDYGGLQFF.

This sequence joins TRBV15 and TRBJ2-5, with TRBD2 as a possible D gene (7 bases). The CDR3 loop spans 13 amino acids. The germline CDR1 and CDR2 sequences are LNHNV and YYDKDF (reference sequence). Trimming removed 8 bases from V and 3 bases from J, with 13 bases in between. The DNA for the CDR3 is TGTGCCACCGCAAGGGGGGGCGAAGAGACCCAGTACTTC. Protein: CATARGGEETQYF. Drawing the rest from reference TRBV15 and TRBJ2-5, the complete variable domain is DAMVIQNPRYQVTQFGKPVTLSCSQTLNHNVMYWYQQKSSQAPKLLFHYYDKDFNNEADTPDNFQSRRPNTSFCFLDIRSPGLGDTAMYLCATARGGEETQYFGPGTRLLVL.